Sequencing of this TCR beta chain was carried out in a study of T cell responses to AZD1222 COVID-19 vaccine. The wider study: Researchers grouped second doses given at about 4 or about 12 weeks into one pool.

Some clones are missing from TCRdb's copy, which holds only in-frame ones; the method was immunoSEQ multiplex PCR. The sample contains about 170,000 clones, over 85% of which appear only once. Comment on this clone: Antigen unknown.

General study points: CD4 TCRs covered the whole spike, strongest at regions 160-218 and 743-854. Spike-specific TCR breadth and depth went up after people got two AZD1222 doses.

Sequences were derived from peripheral blood, sampled on day 0 of AZD1222 vaccination. The clonotype originates from an adult in good health.

The CDR3 protein is CASSQPTGGDYNSPLHF. The CDR3 DNA reads as TGCGCCAGCAGTCAACCTACAGGGGGCGACTATAATTCACCCCTCCACTTT. The chain carries TRBV23-1 and TRBJ1-6; 9 bases match TRBD1. TRBV23-1 is treated as an ORF (open reading frame) with a function not yet certain. The CDR3 has 17 residues. Trimming took 2 bases from V and 3 from J; bases not matched to a gene: 5.